What follows are 5 T cell receptor beta chains derived from one specimen sequenced in a study of blood T cell repertoires in COVID-19. Clones were read by immunoSEQ multiplex PCR, and TCRdb kept only the in-frame ones, dropping some. The sample lists some 450,000 clones; about 90% were seen once. Material: peripheral blood. The origin of the receptors is a man aged 18 to 29 with COVID-19, enrolled during active disease.

This clone has just one count. The missing conserved phenylalanine or tryptophan at the end of this CDR3 makes a read error likely. The V and J genes are TRBV20-1 and TRBJ1-1; D not resolved. The ends were cut back, 3 bases at V and 3 bases at J, with 11 bases in the middle. The CDR3 covers 13 residues. The germline gives CDR1 DFQATT, CDR2 SNEGSKA (reference sequence). CDR3 nucleotides: TGCAGTGCTAGTAAAGGGAGGGACACTGAAGCTTTCCTT. This encodes CSASKGRDTEAFL.

The gene calls are TRBV7-9 and TRBJ1-5; D unresolved. Germline loops: CDR1 SEHNR, CDR2 FQNEAQ (reference sequence). This CDR3 is built from 12 residues. Trimming shortened V by 4 bases and J by 3 bases, and 4 bases separated the two germline ends. Here the CDR3 reads CASSSYNQPQHF. CDR3 in DNA: TGTGCCAGCAGCTCGTACAATCAGCCCCAGCATTTT.

The genes are TRBV7-2 and TRBJ2-3, with 13 bases identical to TRBD2. The CDR3 contains 15 residues. Germline V gene lookup returns CDR1 SGHTA and CDR2 FQGNSA. With V trimmed by 5 bases and J by 4 bases, 3 bases remained unmatched. CDR3: CASSRTSGSSDTQYF. CDR3 DNA: TGTGCCAGCAGCCGGACTAGCGGGAGTTCAGATACGCAGTATTTT.

The chain recombines TRBV27 with TRBJ1-6; 8 bases agree with TRBD1. V lost 6 bases to trimming and J lost 5 bases; unmatched junction nucleotides: 9. CDR3 length: 16 amino acids. The germline V gene has CDR1 MNHEY and CDR2 SMNVEV (reference sequence). The CDR3 reads CASSLDRASNNSPLHF. DNA of the CDR3: TGTGCCAGCAGCCTGGACAGGGCAAGCAATAATTCACCCCTCCACTTT.

This clone was detected once. This chain connects TRBV7-9 to TRBJ1-4; D is perhaps TRBD1 (6 bases). Germline assignment: CDR1 SEHNR and CDR2 FQNEAQ (reference sequence). The CDR3 is made up of 15 amino acids. The germline V and J ends were trimmed by 4 bases and 4 bases, with 13 bases remaining between them. For the CDR3, the DNA is TGTGCCAGCAGCTCTAGACAGGCCTATAATGAAAAACTGTTTTTT. This gives the protein CASSSRQAYNEKLFF.